One and the same sample provided the 18 T cell receptor beta chains below, sequenced in a study of cytomegalovirus exposure and HLA in healthy donors. The PCR was carried out with 60 Vbeta primers and 13 Jbeta primers. Data came from immunoSEQ multiplex PCR; TCRdb stores just in-frame clones and leaves some out. Here the sample spans around 100,000 clones, 67% being singletons. Sequenced: PBMCs. These receptors were obtained from a man under 40 in good health and CMV-seronegative.

V usage is TRBV5-1 and J usage is TRBJ2-3, with D unresolved. The CDR3 contains 15 residues. Germline CDR1 reads SGHRS; CDR2 reads YFSETQ. V was clipped by 4 bases and J by 3 bases, with 15 bases between them. The DNA for the CDR3 is TGCGCCAGCAGCACCGCAACCCCCGGGACAGATACGCAGTATTTT. Its translation: CASSTATPGTDTQYF.

V is TRBV21-1 and J is TRBJ2-5; TRBD2 is taken as the D call from the table, unchecked against the DNA. TRBV21-1 represents a pseudogene. This CDR3 has 16 amino acids. The chain's CDR3 is CASSKEPSGSVETQYF. For the CDR3, the DNA is TGTGCCAGCAGCAAAGAGCCTAGCGGGAGTGTAGAGACCCAGTACTTC.

J is TRBJ1-3 and V is TRBV5-1, with 10 bases lining up with TRBD1. V dropped 3 bases and J dropped 0; count of bases not matched to a gene: 6. The CDR3 sequence is 17 residues long. Germline V gene sequence: CDR1 SGHRS, CDR2 YFSETQ. The CDR3 reads CASSSRTGGSSGNTIYF. CDR3 sequence (DNA): TGCGCCAGCAGCTCACGGACAGGGGGGAGCTCTGGAAACACCATATATTTT.

The V gene is TRBV25-1, the J gene TRBJ1-1; TRBD1 might be the D (5 bases). This CDR3 region has 14 residues. With 8 bases removed from V and 5 bases from J, the gap between germline ends came to 18 bases. Per the germline V gene, CDR1 is MGHDK and CDR2 is SYGVNS. CDR3 in DNA: TGTGCCAGCTCGGGCTGGGGGGTAGGAACTGAAGCTTTCTTT. Encoded protein: CASSGWGVGTEAFF. Supplemented by reference TRBV25-1 and TRBJ1-1, the full variable domain reads EADIYQTPRYLVIGTGKKITLECSQTMGHDKMYWYQQDPGMELHLIHYSYGVNSTEKGDLSSESTVSRIRTEHFPLTLESARPSHTSQYLCASSGWGVGTEAFFGQGTRLTVV.

The chain carries TRBV28 and TRBJ2-1, with TRBD2 matching over 9 bases. V shed 7 bases, J shed 5 bases, and the junction held 24 bases outside the gene matches. Germline CDR1 MDHEN, CDR2 SYDVKM. The CDR3 extends over 20 amino acids. The CDR3, as DNA: TGTGCCAGCACTTGGCGGATGTTGGTAGCGGGAGTAGTAGGGGACAATGAGCAGTTCTTC. Translated, it gives CASTWRMLVAGVVGDNEQFF. Full variable domain (remainder filled in from reference TRBV28 and TRBJ2-1): DVKVTQSSRYLVKRTGEKVFLECVQDMDHENMFWYRQDPGLGLRLIYFSYDVKMKEKGDIPEGYSVSREKKERFSLILESASTNQTSMYLCASTWRMLVAGVVGDNEQFFGPGTRLTVL.

The chain joins TRBV9 to TRBJ2-3; D may be TRBD2 (5 bases). Trimming pared 4 bases from V and 6 bases from J, leaving 9 bases between. The CDR3 has 12 residues. CDR1 is SGDLS and CDR2 is YYNGEE in the germline V gene. CDR3 sequence: CASSTRVDTQYF. CDR3 DNA: TGTGCCAGCAGCACGAGGGTGGATACGCAGTATTTT.

V gene TRBV7-2 combines with J gene TRBJ2-4; 11 bases align to TRBD2. CDR1 SGHTA and CDR2 FQGNSA come from the germline V gene. The CDR3 loop spans 17 amino acids. The junction had 3 bases not matched to a gene; V was cut back by 0 bases and J by 2 bases. The CDR3 DNA is TGTGCCAGCAGCTTAGCGGGGACTAGCGGCTCCAAAAACATTCAGTACTTC. It yields the protein CASSLAGTSGSKNIQYF.

V usage is TRBV6-6 and J usage is TRBJ1-1; 10 bases are a match to TRBD1. The ends lost 6 bases at V and 4 bases at J; junction bases unmatched: 5. The germline V gene encodes CDR1 MNHNY and CDR2 SVGAGI (reference sequence). The CDR3 is 14 residues long. CDR3 nucleotides: TGTGCCAGCAGGGACAGGGGGTTCGGCACTGAAGCTTTCTTT. Translation gives CASRDRGFGTEAFF.

The rearrangement uses TRBV4-3 and TRBJ2-1; 10 positions match TRBD2. The CDR3 has 16 amino acids. J was trimmed by 5 bases and V by 0 bases; bases with no gene match: 4. Germline lookup yields CDR1 LGHNA and CDR2 YSLEER. The CDR3 loop is CASSQDMLAGDNEQFF. DNA for the CDR3: TGCGCCAGCAGCCAAGATATGCTAGCGGGGGACAATGAGCAGTTCTTC.

The rearrangement links TRBV10-3 to TRBJ2-1; 8 nucleotides line up with TRBD2. The CDR3 is made up of 16 amino acids. CDR1 and CDR2 from the germline V gene are ENHRY and SYGVKD. Trimming cost V 0 bases and J 8 bases; bases outside gene matches: 9. The CDR3 spells CAISESGAGGPDEQFF. DNA of the CDR3: TGTGCCATCAGTGAGTCGGGTGCGGGAGGCCCTGATGAGCAGTTCTTC.

The chain uses TRBV12-5 and TRBJ2-3, with D tentatively TRBD2 (6 bases). The CDR3 has 16 amino acids. Trimming removed 7 bases at V and 6 bases at J, with 23 bases between. Germline V gene lookup returns CDR1 LGHNT and CDR2 FRNRAP. CDR3 coding DNA: TGTGCTAGTGCCATCGGCTGGGGGGACCGTGCGGATACGCAGTATTTT. Its protein product is CASAIGWGDRADTQYF.

The chain couples TRBV30 to TRBJ1-1, with a weak D call TRBD1 (5 bases). The CDR3 is made up of 16 amino acids. CDR1 and CDR2 (germline): GTSNPN, SVGIG (reference sequence). With 3 bases removed from V and 8 bases from J, the gap between germline ends came to 25 bases. CDR3 bases: TGTGCCTGGAGCCCTTTTGGGTTGGGGCAAAGGGCGGAAGCTTTCTTT. Protein product: CAWSPFGLGQRAEAFF. Drawing the rest from reference TRBV30 and TRBJ1-1, the complete variable domain is SQTIHQWPATLVQPVGSPLSLECTVEGTSNPNLYWYRQAAGRGLQLLFYSVGIGQISSEVPQNLSASRPQDRQFILSSKKLLLSDSGFYLCAWSPFGLGQRAEAFFGQGTRLTVV.

This chain connects TRBV7-9 to TRBJ2-3, with TRBD2 matching 9 bases. The CDR3 loop spans 15 amino acids. CDR1 SEHNR and CDR2 FQNEAQ come from the germline V gene (reference sequence). V lost 5 bases to trimming and J lost 4 bases; unmatched junction nucleotides: 7. The CDR3 sequence is CASSLPAGGPDTQYF. CDR3 coding DNA: TGTGCCAGCAGCCTGCCAGCGGGAGGCCCAGATACGCAGTATTTT.

The chain carries TRBV27 and TRBJ1-5; D is unclear. V lost 0 bases and J lost 4, with 7 bases in between. This CDR3 contains 14 residues. Germline CDR1 MNHEY, CDR2 SMNVEV (reference sequence). The chain's CDR3 is CASSLSGRNQPQHF. Written as DNA, the CDR3 is TGTGCCAGCAGTTTATCGGGCAGAAATCAGCCCCAGCATTTT.

The CDR3 here is CASSVGQYYEQYF. DNA for the CDR3: TGTGCCAGCAGCGTGGGACAGTACTACGAGCAGTACTTC. The rearrangement uses TRBV9 and TRBJ2-7; 7 bases match TRBD1. Germline trimming cut 2 bases from V and 3 bases from J; bases unmatched to any gene: 2. Germline CDR1 is SGDLS and CDR2 is YYNGEE. The length of the CDR3 is 13 residues.

The CDR3 reads CAWSATGDPGYTF. The CDR3 bases are TGTGCCTGGAGTGCCACAGGGGATCCAGGCTACACCTTC. The chain combines TRBV30 with TRBJ1-2; 7 bases match TRBD1. CDR3 length: 13 residues. Trimming cost V 1 base and J 8 bases; bases outside gene matches: 7. Germline CDR1 reads GTSNPN; CDR2 reads SVGIG (reference sequence).

The chain is built from TRBV5-1 and TRBJ1-1; D possibly corresponds to TRBD1 (6 bases). Germline CDR1 SGHRS, CDR2 YFSETQ. There are 15 residues in the CDR3. Between the trimmed V and J ends, which lost 0 bases and 1 base, there was a span of 10 bases. CDR3 sequence reads: CASSLGDTENTEAFF. The CDR3 region has the DNA TGCGCCAGCAGCTTGGGGGACACCGAGAACACTGAAGCTTTCTTT.

The chain joins TRBV6-5 to TRBJ1-1; possible D gene TRBD1, 6 bases. This CDR3 has 14 residues. Trimming left V 4 bases short and J 4 bases short, with 13 bases between. Germline assignment: CDR1 MNHEY and CDR2 SVGAGI. The CDR3 loop is CASSFPGAGTEAFF. The CDR3, as DNA: TGTGCCAGCAGTTTCCCAGGGGCGGGCACTGAAGCTTTCTTT.